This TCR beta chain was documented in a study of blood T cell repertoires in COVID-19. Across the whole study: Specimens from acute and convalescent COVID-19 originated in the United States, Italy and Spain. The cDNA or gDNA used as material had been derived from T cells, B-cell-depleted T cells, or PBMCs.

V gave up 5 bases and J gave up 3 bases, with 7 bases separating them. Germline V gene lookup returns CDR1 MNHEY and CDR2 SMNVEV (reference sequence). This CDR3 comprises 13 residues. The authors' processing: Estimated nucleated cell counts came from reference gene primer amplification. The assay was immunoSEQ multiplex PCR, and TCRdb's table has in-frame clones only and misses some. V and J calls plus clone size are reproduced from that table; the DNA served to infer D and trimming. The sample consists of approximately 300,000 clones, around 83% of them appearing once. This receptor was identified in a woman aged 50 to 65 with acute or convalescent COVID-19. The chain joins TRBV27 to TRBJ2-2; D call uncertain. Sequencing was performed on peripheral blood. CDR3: CASSTPDTGELFF. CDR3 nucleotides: TGTGCCAGCAGTACCCCGGACACCGGGGAGCTGTTTTTT.